These 28 T cell receptor beta chains were all obtained from the same sample, sequenced in a study of T cells after yellow fever vaccination. MiXCR was run by TCRdb on the 5' RACE reads, yielding one entry per CDR3 protein. The sample contains 360,000 or so distinct CDR3 sequences, around a tenth of which appear only once. The source was PBMCs, collected on the day of the first yellow fever vaccination. These receptor sequences come from a man in his late teens or twenties who received the YFV17D yellow fever vaccine.

The J gene is TRBJ1-2, the V gene TRBV4-1; no firm D call. This CDR3 is built from 15 residues. V was trimmed by 0 bases and J by 4 bases, leaving 12 bases between them. In germline, CDR1 is MGHRA, CDR2 YSYEKL. CDR3 amino acids: CASSQDLAPSYGYTF. CDR3 bases: TGCGCCAGCAGCCAAGATCTTGCCCCTAGCTATGGCTACACCTTC.

This clonotype was detected ten times or more. The chain has TRBV3-1 and TRBJ2-1; no clear D. Trimming shortened V by 4 bases and J by 10 bases, and 11 bases separated the two germline ends. CDR3 length: 12 amino acids. CDR1 and CDR2 (germline): LGHDT, YNNKEL (reference sequence). The CDR3 loop reads CASSRLDAEQFF. CDR3 in DNA: TGTGCCAGCAGCCGGCTAGATGCGGAGCAGTTCTTC.

This clonotype has just a few counts. The V gene is TRBV4-2, the J gene TRBJ2-2, with TRBD1 as a possible D gene (6 bases). The V end lost 1 base, the J end lost 0 bases, and 12 bases lay between the germline ends. Looked up from germline, CDR1 is LGHNA and CDR2 is YNFKEQ. This CDR3 comprises 17 residues. This CDR3 reads CASSQARRTANTGELFF. In DNA, the CDR3 is TGTGCCAGCAGCCAAGCCCGTCGGACAGCGAACACCGGGGAGCTGTTTTTT.

This chain joins TRBV18 and TRBJ2-7; TRBD2 matches at 9 bases. The length of the CDR3 is 14 residues. J was trimmed by 7 bases and V by 3 bases; bases with no gene match: 7. CDR1 is KGHSH and CDR2 is LQKENI in the germline V gene. The CDR3 DNA reads as TGTGCCAGCTCACCCCGCGGGGGGGCTGGAGAGCAGTACTTC. This gives the protein CASSPRGGAGEQYF.

This clonotype was observed a handful of times. V is TRBV30 and J is TRBJ2-5; 10 nucleotides align to TRBD2. With V trimmed by 2 bases and J by 3 bases, 3 bases remained unmatched. CDR1 is GTSNPN and CDR2 is SVGIG in the germline V gene (reference sequence). CDR3 length: 14 residues. This CDR3 reads CAWSSGTSEETQYF. CDR3 nucleotide sequence: TGTGCCTGGAGTTCGGGGACTAGCGAAGAGACCCAGTACTTC.

This clonotype came up once. The chain links TRBV6-5 to TRBJ2-1, with TRBD2 identical over 9 bases. The CDR3 has 16 amino acids. Germline lookup yields CDR1 MNHEY and CDR2 SVGAGI. V lost 2 bases, J lost 7 bases, and 9 bases stayed unmatched. CDR3 sequence: CASSYRWRGGENEQFF. For the CDR3, the DNA is TGTGCCAGCAGTTACAGGTGGCGGGGGGGCGAAAATGAGCAGTTCTTC.

This clonotype was counted between two and nine times. The chain couples TRBV4-1 to TRBJ1-3; D gene unclear. This CDR3 comprises 22 residues. V lost 0 bases to trimming and J lost 0 bases, with 27 bases between them. CDR1 and CDR2 from the germline V gene are MGHRA and YSYEKL. CDR3 nucleotide sequence: TGCGCCAGCAGCCAAGAGACCCCCCTTCCCCGGTACGGTGCGACCTCTGGAAACACCATATATTTT. This translates into CASSQETPLPRYGATSGNTIYF.

This clonotype showed up many times. The chain carries TRBV11-2 and TRBJ2-2, with 7 bases identical to TRBD1. Unmatched junction bases numbered 4, after V lost 4 bases and J lost 2 bases. The CDR3 has 15 amino acids. Germline CDR1 SGHAT, CDR2 FQNNGV. CDR3 DNA: TGTGCCAGCAGCTCCAGACAGGGTAACACCGGGGAGCTGTTTTTT. Translation gives CASSSRQGNTGELFF.

The genes are TRBV3-1 and TRBJ2-3; 9 bases fit TRBD1. Germline V CDR1 and CDR2: LGHDT, YNNKEL (reference sequence). V lost 4 bases and J lost 6; bases outside the gene matches: 5. The CDR3 has 14 amino acids. This CDR3 reads CASSRLQGADTQYF. Here the CDR3 DNA reads TGTGCCAGCAGCCGCTTACAGGGGGCTGATACGCAGTATTTT.

This clonotype was recorded a few times. The V and J genes are TRBV7-9 and TRBJ2-2, with TRBD1 matching 7 bases. The germline V gene encodes CDR1 SEHNR and CDR2 FQNEAQ (reference sequence). CDR3 length: 16 residues. Losses at the gene ends were 3 bases for V and 0 bases for J; bases not matched to a gene: 4. The CDR3 sequence is CASSFRQGPNTGELFF. In nucleotides, the CDR3 is TGTGCCAGCAGCTTCCGACAGGGACCGAACACCGGGGAGCTGTTTTTT.

This clonotype has more than one count but fewer than ten. The V and J genes are TRBV7-8 and TRBJ1-4, with 8 bases identical to TRBD1. The V gene end was trimmed by 8 bases and the J gene end by 8 bases; junction bases not matched to a gene: 10. This CDR3 has 14 residues. Germline V gene sequence: CDR1 SGHVS, CDR2 FQNEAQ. The CDR3 DNA follows: TGTGCCAGCTCCGGGGGCAGGGGGCGCGAAAAACTGTTTTTT. Its protein is CASSGGRGREKLFF.

The chain carries TRBV5-1 and TRBJ2-2; 8 positions match TRBD2. The germline V gene has CDR1 SGHRS and CDR2 YFSETQ. CDR3 length: 17 residues. The junction had 10 bases not matched to a gene; V was cut back by 4 bases and J by 2 bases. CDR3 region: CASSPLIAGPNTGELFF. DNA of the CDR3: TGCGCCAGCAGCCCCCTAATAGCGGGACCTAACACCGGGGAGCTGTTTTTT. The full variable domain, in which reference TRBV5-1 and TRBJ2-2 provide the parts outside the CDR3, is KAGVTQTPRYLIKTRGQQVTLSCSPISGHRSVSWYQQTPGQGLQFLFEYFSETQRNKGNFPGRFSGRQFSNSRSEMNVSTLELGDSALYLCASSPLIAGPNTGELFFGEGSRLTVL.

J is TRBJ2-1 and V is TRBV6-5; TRBD2 matches at 7 bases. V lost 2 bases, J lost 8 bases, and 9 bases stayed unmatched. Germline V gene data show CDR1 as MNHEY and CDR2 as SVGAGI. The CDR3 contains 15 residues. The CDR3 reads CASSYGLAERYEQFF. CDR3 coding DNA: TGTGCCAGCAGTTACGGCCTAGCGGAACGATATGAGCAGTTCTTC.

V gene TRBV10-2 combines with J gene TRBJ2-5; 7 bases fit TRBD2. Per the germline V gene, CDR1 is WSHSY and CDR2 is SAAADI. After removal of 8 bases from V and 1 base from J, the junction contained 19 bases not matched to a gene. The CDR3 consists of 18 residues. The CDR3 region is CASGGGLADAAVQETQYF. CDR3 in DNA: TGCGCCAGCGGGGGAGGGCTAGCGGACGCCGCGGTCCAAGAGACCCAGTACTTC.

This clonotype was picked up a small number of times. The rearrangement uses TRBV6-2 or TRBV6-3 and TRBJ1-2; 7 bases are shared with TRBD1. CDR3 size: 11 residues. Germline V lookup: CDR1 MNHEY, CDR2 SVGEGT. J lost 7 bases, V lost 8 bases, and 4 bases had no gene match. The CDR3 nucleotides are TGTGCCAGCGGGAACAGGGGTGGCTACACCTTC. The encoded protein is CASGNRGGYTF.

The CDR3 sequence is CASSYSKARDYGYTF. The CDR3 DNA is TGTGCCAGCAGTTACTCGAAGGCCAGGGACTATGGCTACACCTTC. The chain joins TRBV6-5 to TRBJ1-2; D is possibly TRBD1 (5 bases). Germline lookup yields CDR1 MNHEY and CDR2 SVGAGI. The CDR3 length is 15 residues. V shed 0 bases and J shed 3 bases, with 11 bases lying between them.

The rearrangement joins TRBV2 to TRBJ2-3, with 12 positions matching TRBD2. After removal of 3 bases from V and 4 bases from J, the junction contained 14 bases not matched to a gene. The CDR3 runs 19 residues. Germline V gene sequence: CDR1 SNHLY, CDR2 FYNNEI. The CDR3 here is CASSEMLLLAGGLADTQYF. The CDR3 coding sequence is TGTGCCAGCAGTGAGATGCTACTCCTAGCGGGGGGGCTTGCAGATACGCAGTATTTT.

This clonotype was recorded many times. This chain links TRBV12-3 or TRBV12-4 with TRBJ2-5; possible D gene TRBD1, 5 bases. CDR3 size: 14 residues. V was cut by 6 bases and J by 2 bases, with 13 bases left in between. The DNA of the CDR3 is TGTGCCAGCAGCTCAACCGACAGACAAGAGACCCAGTACTTC. Translation gives CASSSTDRQETQYF.

CDR3 nucleotides: TGCGCCAGCAGCGGAGGGGTGATACAGGGGACATCTGGGGCCAACGTCCTGACTTTC. Its translation: CASSGGVIQGTSGANVLTF. V usage is TRBV4-1 and J usage is TRBJ2-6; TRBD1 might be the D (7 bases). Trimming removed 5 bases at V and 1 base at J, with 21 bases between. Per germline, CDR1 MGHRA and CDR2 YSYEKL. The CDR3 is 19 amino acids.

The DNA for the CDR3 is TGCAGTGCTAGTAACGGGGGGCGAGAAAAACTGTTTTTT. This sequence encodes CSASNGGREKLFF. V and J are TRBV20-1 and TRBJ1-4, with D tentatively TRBD1 (6 bases). This CDR3 contains 13 residues. V was trimmed by 3 bases and J by 8 bases, leaving 13 bases between them. Per germline, CDR1 DFQATT and CDR2 SNEGSKA (reference sequence).

The table lists this clonotype with many counts. The chain carries TRBV2 and TRBJ2-2; perhaps TRBD1 as D (5 bases). This CDR3 comprises 15 residues. Per the germline V gene, CDR1 is SNHLY and CDR2 is FYNNEI. Trimming shortened V by 5 bases and J by 0 bases, and 10 bases separated the two germline ends. Here the CDR3 DNA reads TGTGCCAGCAGTCTGACAGAAGCGAACACCGGGGAGCTGTTTTTT. Translated: CASSLTEANTGELFF.

This CDR3 reads CSARDYRAGVTGELFF. The CDR3 bases are TGCAGTGCTAGAGATTATCGAGCGGGGGTCACCGGGGAGCTGTTTTTT. The V gene is TRBV20-1, the J gene TRBJ2-2; 8 bases are shared with TRBD2. The length of the CDR3 is 16 residues. Losses at the gene ends were 0 bases for V and 4 bases for J; bases not matched to a gene: 7. CDR1 is DFQATT and CDR2 is SNEGSKA in the germline V gene (reference sequence).

This clonotype appeared a few times. The chain is built from TRBV19 and TRBJ2-7; 8 positions match TRBD2. J lost 3 bases, V lost 9 bases, and 7 bases had no gene match. CDR1 LNHDA and CDR2 SQIVND come from the germline V gene (reference sequence). This CDR3 spans 13 amino acids. The CDR3 DNA reads as TGTGCCAGCGCGAGCGGGGGTCACTACGAGCAGTACTTC. It yields the protein CASASGGHYEQYF.

This clonotype was seen more than once but under ten times. The rearrangement joins TRBV10-2 to TRBJ2-2, with D possibly TRBD2 on 5 matching bases. The ends were cut back, 7 bases at V and 0 bases at J, with 9 bases in the middle. This CDR3 is 14 amino acids long. Germline V gene data show CDR1 as WSHSY and CDR2 as SAAADI. CDR3 nucleotides: TGCGCCAGCACTGAACTAGCGAACACCGGGGAGCTGTTTTTT. It yields the protein CASTELANTGELFF.

The chain combines TRBV28 with TRBJ1-4, with D maybe TRBD1 (6 bases). The germline gives CDR1 MDHEN, CDR2 SYDVKM. Between the trimmed V and J ends, which lost 3 bases and 7 bases, there was a span of 12 bases. This CDR3 comprises 14 residues. DNA of the CDR3: TGTGCCAGCAGTTTTAACAGGGTCGGTGAAAAACTGTTTTTT. It encodes CASSFNRVGEKLFF.

Only one count was recorded for this clonotype. Relative to the germline gene, one junction end is altered; a read error may explain this. This CDR3 is CAISLVSLRTGANNEQFF. In DNA form, the CDR3 reads TGTGCCATCAGTTTAGTCTCCCTCAGGACAGGGGCAAACAATGAGCAGTTCTTC. The chain joins TRBV2 to TRBJ2-1, with 9 bases aligning to TRBD1. This CDR3 comprises 18 residues. CDR1 and CDR2 from the germline V gene are SNHLY and FYNNEI.

This clonotype has just a few counts. The chain recombines TRBV24-1 with TRBJ2-5, with D tentatively TRBD2 (6 bases). Germline lookup yields CDR1 KGHDR and CDR2 SFDVKD. With 7 bases removed from V and 2 bases from J, the gap between germline ends came to 13 bases. CDR3 length: 14 amino acids. The CDR3 DNA reads as TGTGCCACCAGCCGGGACTCGGCACAAGAGACCCAGTACTTC. Amino acid sequence: CATSRDSAQETQYF.

This clonotype was found a few times. This chain connects TRBV24-1 to TRBJ2-1; 8 nucleotides agree with TRBD1. The CDR3 has 15 residues. Trimming at V came to 4 bases and at J to 5 bases, leaving 6 bases not matched to a gene. Germline V CDR1 and CDR2: KGHDR, SFDVKD. This CDR3 is CATSDPQTGDNEQFF. DNA of the CDR3: TGTGCCACCAGTGACCCCCAGACAGGGGACAATGAGCAGTTCTTC.